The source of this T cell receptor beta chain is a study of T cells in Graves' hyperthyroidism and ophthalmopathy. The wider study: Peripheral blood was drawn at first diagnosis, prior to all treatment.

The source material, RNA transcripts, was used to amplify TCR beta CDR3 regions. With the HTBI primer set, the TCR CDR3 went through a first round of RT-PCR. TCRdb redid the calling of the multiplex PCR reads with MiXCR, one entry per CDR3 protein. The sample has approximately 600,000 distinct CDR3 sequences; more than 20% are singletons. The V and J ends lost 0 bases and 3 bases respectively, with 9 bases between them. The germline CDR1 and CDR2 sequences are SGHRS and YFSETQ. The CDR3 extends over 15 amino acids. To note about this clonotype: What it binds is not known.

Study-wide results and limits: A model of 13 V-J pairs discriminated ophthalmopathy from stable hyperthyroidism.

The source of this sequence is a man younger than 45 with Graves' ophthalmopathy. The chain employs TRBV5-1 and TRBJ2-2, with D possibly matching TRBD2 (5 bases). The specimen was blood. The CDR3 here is CASSLDSGYTGELFF. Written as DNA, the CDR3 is TGCGCCAGCAGCTTGGATTCGGGATACACCGGGGAGCTGTTTTTT.